Listed here are 28 T cell receptor beta chains from one sample, sequenced in a study of cytomegalovirus exposure and HLA in healthy donors. Primers: 60 Vbeta forward and 13 Jbeta reverse. The table came from immunoSEQ multiplex PCR; TCRdb's copy has only in-frame clones and leaves some out. The sample contains about 170,000 clones, 76% of which appear only once. Sequenced input: PBMCs. Every receptor here comes from a female donor in good health and CMV-seronegative.

The chain combines TRBV9 with TRBJ2-3; 12 nucleotides line up with TRBD2. V was clipped by 4 bases and J by 5 bases; unmatched bases: 5. There are 15 residues in the CDR3. Germline CDR1 reads SGDLS; CDR2 reads YYNGEE. The CDR3 DNA sequence: TGTGCCAGCAGCCCCCGACTAGCGGGGGTAGATACGCAGTATTTT. The encoded protein is CASSPRLAGVDTQYF.

The chain links TRBV12-5 to TRBJ1-6, with D perhaps matching TRBD1 (6 bases). This CDR3 spans 15 amino acids. V was trimmed by 6 bases and J by 5 bases, leaving 14 bases between them. The germline V gene has CDR1 LGHNT and CDR2 FRNRAP. CDR3 amino acids: CASGLRGGDNSPLHF. The CDR3 bases are TGTGCTAGTGGCCTTAGGGGGGGAGATAATTCACCCCTCCACTTT.

About this clone: One end of the junction fails to match germline, which may point to a read error. V usage is TRBV5-1 and J usage is TRBJ2-6, with D possibly TRBD1 on 5 matching bases. In germline, CDR1 is SGHRS, CDR2 YFSETQ. This CDR3 has 15 residues. The chain's CDR3 is CASSVPETGANGLTF. The CDR3 region has the DNA TGCGCCAGCAGCGTACCGGAGACTGGGGCCAACGGCCTGACTTTC.

This clone was detected only once. The rearrangement joins TRBV5-1 to TRBJ2-7; D unclear. Trimming removed 4 bases from V and 4 bases from J, with 15 bases in between. The germline CDR1 and CDR2 sequences are SGHRS and YFSETQ. This CDR3 is built from 14 residues. The CDR3 reads CASSTEPPSYEQYF. The DNA of the CDR3 is TGCGCCAGCAGCACCGAGCCCCCAAGTTACGAGCAGTACTTC.

V gene TRBV25-1 combines with J gene TRBJ1-1, with no clear D. V was trimmed by 4 bases and J by 10 bases, leaving 16 bases between them. CDR1 MGHDK and CDR2 SYGVNS come from the germline V gene. The CDR3 is made up of 13 amino acids. CDR3 sequence (DNA): TGTGCCAGCAGTGCTAGTTACGGTCTGGGAGCTTTCTTT. It codes for CASSASYGLGAFF.

In nucleotides, the CDR3 is TGTGCCAGCAGTTTAGTGACTAGCGGGGACTACAATGAGCAGTTCTTC. Its translation is CASSLVTSGDYNEQFF. This sequence joins TRBV27 and TRBJ2-1; TRBD2 matches 11 bases. This CDR3 is 16 amino acids long. The germline CDR1 and CDR2 sequences are MNHEY and SMNVEV (reference sequence). The ends lost 2 bases at V and 3 bases at J; junction bases unmatched: 3.

The chain links TRBV9 to TRBJ1-4, with 7 nucleotides matching TRBD1. The CDR3 totals 15 residues. V trimming: 4 bases; J trimming: 5 bases; junction bases outside the gene matches: 8. Germline assignment: CDR1 SGDLS and CDR2 YYNGEE. CDR3 DNA: TGTGCCAGCAGCCCGGGACAGATTACCAATGAAAAACTGTTTTTT. Translated, it gives CASSPGQITNEKLFF. The variable domain in full, with the rest retrieved from reference TRBV9 and TRBJ1-4, is DSGVTQTPKHLITATGQRVTLRCSPRSGDLSVYWYQQSLDQGLQFLIQYYNGEERAKGNILERFSAQQFPDLHSELNLSSLELGDSALYFCASSPGQITNEKLFFGSGTQLSVL.

The J gene is TRBJ2-7, the V gene TRBV6-4; TRBD2 aligns across 11 bases. V lost 3 bases to trimming and J lost 2 bases; unmatched junction nucleotides: 6. This CDR3 has 16 residues. The germline V gene encodes CDR1 MRHNA and CDR2 SNTAGT. CDR3 residues: CASSELAGASPYEQYF. Written as DNA, the CDR3 is TGTGCCAGCAGTGAACTAGCGGGGGCTTCTCCCTACGAGCAGTACTTC.

The chain links TRBV5-1 to TRBJ2-1; 7 bases agree with TRBD2. This CDR3 comprises 17 residues. Germline values: CDR1 SGHRS, CDR2 YFSETQ. V trimming: 4 bases; J trimming: 3 bases; junction bases outside the gene matches: 13. Written as DNA, the CDR3 is TGCGCCAGCAGCCACAGCGGGACGATAGGTGTCTACAATGAGCAGTTCTTC. It yields the protein CASSHSGTIGVYNEQFF.

The chain links TRBV19 to TRBJ2-2, with 11 bases matching TRBD2. Trimming at V came to 2 bases and at J to 3 bases, leaving 2 bases not matched to a gene. The CDR3 has 16 residues. Per the germline V gene, CDR1 is LNHDA and CDR2 is SQIVND (reference sequence). The chain's CDR3 is CASSIWGLADTGELFF. In nucleotides, the CDR3 is TGTGCCAGTAGTATATGGGGACTAGCGGACACCGGGGAGCTGTTTTTT.

The chain combines TRBV30 with TRBJ1-1; possible D gene TRBD1, 6 bases. This CDR3 spans 13 amino acids. Germline CDR1 and CDR2: GTSNPN and SVGIG (reference sequence). V was clipped by 2 bases and J by 0 bases, with 7 bases between them. DNA of the CDR3: TGTGCCTGGAGTCAGGGGATGAACACTGAAGCTTTCTTT. Translation gives CAWSQGMNTEAFF. Based on the CDR3 plus reference TRBV30 and TRBJ1-1, the full variable domain is SQTIHQWPATLVQPVGSPLSLECTVEGTSNPNLYWYRQAAGRGLQLLFYSVGIGQISSEVPQNLSASRPQDRQFILSSKKLLLSDSGFYLCAWSQGMNTEAFFGQGTRLTVV.

This clone was seen a single time. This sequence joins TRBV6-1 and TRBJ2-1; the D is unclear. This CDR3 region has 13 residues. Per germline, CDR1 MNHNS and CDR2 SASEGT. V lost 1 base to trimming and J lost 4 bases, with 5 bases between them. The CDR3 sequence is CASSEGLYNEQFF. The CDR3 DNA is TGTGCCAGCAGTGAAGGGCTTTACAATGAGCAGTTCTTC.

The genes are TRBV18 and TRBJ2-7; 9 bases are a match to TRBD2. The ends lost 2 bases at V and 3 bases at J; junction bases unmatched: 8. Per the germline V gene, CDR1 is KGHSH and CDR2 is LQKENI. The CDR3 spans 16 residues. In nucleotides, the CDR3 is TGTGCCAGCTCACCAGCGGCTAGCGGGGCCTTCTACGAGCAGTACTTC. As protein: CASSPAASGAFYEQYF.

The CDR3 protein is CASSGGTAGGYTF. In nucleotides, the CDR3 is TGTGCCAGCAGTGGCGGGACTGCGGGGGGCTACACCTTC. The J gene is TRBJ1-2, the V gene TRBV6-1, with D possibly TRBD1 on 5 matching bases. CDR1 MNHNS and CDR2 SASEGT come from the germline V gene. V dropped 4 bases and J dropped 8 bases, with 14 bases sitting between them. This CDR3 comprises 13 residues.

A word on this clone: Relative to the germline gene, one junction end is altered; a read error may explain this. V gene TRBV7-9 combines with J gene TRBJ2-1; D is unresolved. Per the germline V gene, CDR1 is SEHNR and CDR2 is FQNEAQ (reference sequence). This CDR3 is built from 11 residues. CDR3 sequence (DNA): TGTTCCAGCAGCCATCCCAATGAGCAGTTCTTC. Protein product: CSSSHPNEQFF.

The chain has TRBV2 and TRBJ1-4; 8 bases are a match to TRBD1. V dropped 2 bases and J dropped 6; count of bases not matched to a gene: 8. The CDR3 is 16 residues long. The germline V gene encodes CDR1 SNHLY and CDR2 FYNNEI. CDR3 DNA: TGTGCCAGCAGTGAACCGGAATACAGGGGGGATGAAAAACTGTTTTTT. Amino acids: CASSEPEYRGDEKLFF.

This clone was detected only a few times. The V gene is TRBV6-4, the J gene TRBJ1-2; 8 bases fit TRBD1. Germline V gives CDR1 MRHNA, CDR2 SNTAGT. V shed 6 bases, J shed 6 bases, and the junction held 9 bases outside the gene matches. The CDR3 loop spans 14 amino acids. As DNA, the CDR3 is TGTGCCAGCAGCTTGACAGGGGAGGAACATGGCTACACCTTC. Protein: CASSLTGEEHGYTF.

This clone was counted a few times. The chain recombines TRBV15 with TRBJ2-5, with a possible D match to TRBD2 (5 bases). The V gene's germline CDR1 is LNHNV and CDR2 YYDKDF (reference sequence). With 3 bases removed from V and 1 base from J, the gap between germline ends came to 9 bases. There are 14 residues in the CDR3. The CDR3 nucleotides read TGTGCCACCAGCAGGACGGGATTCCAAGAGACCCAGTACTTC. Translation: CATSRTGFQETQYF.

This rearrangement joins TRBV18 to TRBJ1-3; TRBD1 agrees at 8 bases. This CDR3 has 15 residues. Germline loops: CDR1 KGHSH, CDR2 LQKENI. J was trimmed by 4 bases and V by 3 bases; bases with no gene match: 5. CDR3 region: CASSPDQGAGNTIYF. CDR3 sequence (DNA): TGTGCCAGCTCACCCGATCAGGGGGCAGGAAACACCATATATTTT.

This chain connects TRBV5-6 to TRBJ1-2; D gene unclear. CDR1 and CDR2 (germline): SGHDT, YYEEEE. V was clipped by 4 bases and J by 4 bases, with 14 bases between them. This CDR3 is 14 amino acids long. The CDR3 spells CASSPLSSGYGYTF. The CDR3 DNA follows: TGTGCCAGCAGCCCCTTGTCCAGCGGCTATGGCTACACCTTC.

The chain has TRBV28 and TRBJ1-2, with a tentative D call TRBD1 (5 bases). The V end was cut by 5 bases, the J end by 5 bases, with 9 bases between. The CDR3 is made up of 12 amino acids. CDR1 is MDHEN and CDR2 is SYDVKM in the germline V gene. CDR3 coding DNA: TGTGCCAGCAGTCCCGGGGGTTATGGCTACACCTTC. Translation: CASSPGGYGYTF.

The chain couples TRBV5-1 to TRBJ2-5, with 8 bases that match TRBD2. J gave up 2 bases and V 5 bases, and 8 bases lay outside the gene matches. This CDR3 has 15 amino acids. CDR1 and CDR2 from the germline V gene are SGHRS and YFSETQ. CDR3 region: CASSPAGATQETQYF. The CDR3 nucleotides are TGCGCCAGCAGTCCAGCGGGGGCGACACAAGAGACCCAGTACTTC.

This chain links TRBV7-2 with TRBJ2-3; D is possibly TRBD2 (5 bases). Germline-derived CDR1 and CDR2 are SGHTA and FQGNSA. The V end lost 1 base, the J end lost 4 bases, and 24 bases lay between the germline ends. The CDR3 totals 19 residues. For the CDR3, the DNA is TGTGCCAGCAGCTTAGGTGGCGCGAGATCCCTGTTTAGCGCAGATACGCAGTATTTT. Its translation is CASSLGGARSLFSADTQYF.

The chain employs TRBV5-4 and TRBJ2-5, with 16 bases fitting TRBD2. CDR3 size: 17 residues. In germline, CDR1 is SGHNT, CDR2 YYREEE (reference sequence). V lost 4 bases and J lost 5; bases outside the gene matches: 8. The CDR3 sequence: CASSPGLAGGPEETQYF. CDR3 DNA: TGTGCCAGCAGCCCGGGACTAGCGGGAGGGCCGGAGGAGACCCAGTACTTC.

This sequence joins TRBV7-2 and TRBJ2-7, with TRBD2 matching over 8 bases. Losses at the gene ends were 3 bases for V and 5 bases for J; bases not matched to a gene: 9. CDR3 size: 15 residues. CDR1 is SGHTA, CDR2 FQGNSA, per germline. The DNA of the CDR3 is TGTGCCAGCAGCTTTAGCGGGGTCCCCAGGAACGAGCAGTACTTC. It specifies CASSFSGVPRNEQYF.

The sample holds one count of this clone. V usage is TRBV7-8 and J usage is TRBJ2-7; 9 bases fit TRBD1. The CDR3 has 16 amino acids. V lost 4 bases and J lost 5; bases outside the gene matches: 12. Germline loops: CDR1 SGHVS, CDR2 FQNEAQ. CDR3: CASSYNAGTGKDEQYF. The CDR3 nucleotides read TGTGCCAGCAGCTATAATGCCGGGACAGGGAAGGACGAGCAGTACTTC.

This clone was picked up a small number of times. This sequence joins TRBV9 and TRBJ2-5; 9 positions agree with TRBD2. J was trimmed by 5 bases and V by 0 bases; bases with no gene match: 5. The CDR3 runs 15 residues. CDR1 is SGDLS, CDR2 YYNGEE, per germline. CDR3 region: CASSVAGAGGETQYF. The CDR3 coding sequence is TGTGCCAGCAGCGTAGCGGGGGCGGGAGGGGAGACCCAGTACTTC.

The J gene is TRBJ1-2, the V gene TRBV5-6; 7 bases line up with TRBD1. The CDR3 runs to 14 residues. Losses at the gene ends were 4 bases for V and 3 bases for J; bases not matched to a gene: 6. Germline CDR1 and CDR2: SGHDT and YYEEEE. For the CDR3, the DNA is TGTGCCAGCAGCATCAGGGGGTTCTACTATGGCTACACCTTC. Translating it yields CASSIRGFYYGYTF.